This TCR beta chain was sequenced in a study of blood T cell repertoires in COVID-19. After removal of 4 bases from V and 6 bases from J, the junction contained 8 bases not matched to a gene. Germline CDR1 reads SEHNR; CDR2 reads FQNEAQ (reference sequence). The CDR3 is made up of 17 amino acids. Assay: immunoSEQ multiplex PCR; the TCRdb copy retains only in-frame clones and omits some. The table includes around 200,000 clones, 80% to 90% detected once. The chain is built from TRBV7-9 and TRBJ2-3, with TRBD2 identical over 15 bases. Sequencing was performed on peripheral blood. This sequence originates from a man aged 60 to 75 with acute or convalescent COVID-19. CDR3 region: CASSSGLAGGSADTQYF. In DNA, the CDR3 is TGTGCCAGCAGCTCCGGACTAGCGGGAGGGTCGGCTGATACGCAGTATTTT.